The T cell receptor beta chain under discussion was sequenced for a study of response to subunit inactivated influenza vaccine. TCRdb reprocessed the RT-PCR reads via MiXCR and lists one record per CDR3 protein. The data show roughly 700,000 distinct CDR3 sequences, approximately 15% seen once. For this clonotype: What it binds is not known.

General observations from the study: It was the authors' suggestion that each seasonal influenza vaccination recruits few new T cells.

CDR1 is MDHEN, CDR2 SYDVKM, per germline. J lost 1 base, V lost 7 bases, and 14 bases had no gene match. The CDR3 is 18 amino acids. This chain uses TRBV28 with TRBJ2-3, with TRBD2 matching 10 bases. The specimen was PBMCs from blood, collected 14 days before vaccination. This receptor was taken from a man aged 45-65 years who received an inactivated influenza vaccine. The CDR3 region is CASIPSALLAGGTDTQYF. The DNA of the CDR3 is TGTGCCAGCATCCCGTCGGCCCTCCTAGCGGGAGGCACAGATACGCAGTATTTT. Full variable domain (rest looked up from reference TRBV28 and TRBJ2-3): DVKVTQSSRYLVKRTGEKVFLECVQDMDHENMFWYRQDPGLGLRLIYFSYDVKMKEKGDIPEGYSVSREKKERFSLILESASTNQTSMYLCASIPSALLAGGTDTQYFGPGTRLTVL.